The T cell receptor (beta chain) under discussion was sequenced for a study of blood T cells in healthy people across ages (dated by TCRdb to about 2015). Background for the entire study: In model experiments, roughly one uniquely barcoded TCR beta cDNA molecule per two T cells was captured by template switching. Age-related changes in TCR beta repertoire diversity were measured in the study by deep sequencing normalized with unique cDNA molecular identifiers. Four age groups were formed from the donors: young (average approximately 15 years), middle-aged (approximately 40), aged (roughly 59) and long-lived (around 82). To avoid experimental bias, donors of different ages were distributed randomly across sequencing lanes. The study analyzed two additional independent replicas of 1 million unique cDNA reads from the same blood draw for two donors, one aged 18 to 29 and one aged 80 or older. What the research found in general, with its limitations: Conclusive comparison of naive and antigen-experienced compartments was prevented by the profiling of bulk unsorted PBMCs. As age increased, observed TCR beta diversity per million T cells dropped in a roughly linear way, and a significant reduction was already evident by age 40. Compared with the aged group, the long-lived group had more naive CD4+ T cells, fewer expanded clones and increased TCR diversity, suggesting age selection. Because the CMV infection status of the donors was unknown, age-related changes in expanded clonotypes may potentially have been confounded. There was a strong correlation between observed TCR beta diversity and the percentage of naive T cells measured by flow cytometry. Total diversity estimates from one million sequenced T cells were considered lower bounds and underestimates.

V is reduced by 6 bases and J by 4 bases, leaving a spacing of 11 bases between them. There are 13 amino acids in the CDR3, from cysteine to phenylalanine inclusive. The retained sequence is limited to the CDR3, 39 bases, with the frame set at the first base. CDR1 is given as MNHEY and CDR2 as SVGEGT, both from the germline V gene. This clonotype was seen a few times. Its target antigen remains unknown. Per-base qualities were not stored, and no clone one base away is much larger. Preparation of the library involved 5' RACE. TCRdb names Illumina HiSeq 2500 as the instrument used. The second PCR ran for about 7 to 11 cycles and used a J-beta primer mix along with a sample-barcoded 5' primer. A unique molecular identifier was introduced onto each TCR beta cDNA molecule by a template-switch 5' adaptor carrying 12 random nucleotides. At least 3 million CDR3-containing paired-end reads were obtained from each sample. All of the RNA was converted into first-strand cDNA using the Mint cDNA synthesis kit, with a TRBC-specific oligonucleotide serving as the primer. All cDNA was treated with uracil-DNA glycosylase and then went through a first 18-cycle PCR with the universal primers M1SS and BC2_uni_R. The authors processed their data as follows. Each sample was normalized by randomly selecting 1 million high-quality reads, each carrying a distinct molecular identifier. Instead of being binned into consensus sequences, reads that shared molecular identifiers were thrown out. CDR3 identification, clonotype clustering and error correction used MiTCR with a Q25 quality threshold and the strictest error-elimination algorithm. A nonparametric unseen species model with Euler transformation was used to estimate lower-bound total TCR beta diversity. TCRdb took the public reads, trimmed them with fastp at Q25, ran MiXCR for clone calling and kept in-frame beta chains. Rows are unified per CDR3 protein, each entry keeping the most common DNA and genes. The authors' filters were not applied to this entry. Present in this sample are 1.5 million to 1.8 million distinct CDR3 sequences, about 42% of which were seen just once. More than 4% of the sample lies in the top ten.

Systemically healthy Caucasian individuals from Russia, some 40 in total and aged about 6 to 95 years, were included as donors. Around 10 milliliters of peripheral blood were collected from each donor into EDTA-treated Vacutainer tubes. Ficoll-Paque density-gradient centrifugation was used to isolate PBMCs, with at least 7 million obtained per sample. Total RNA, at least 5.5 micrograms per sample, was extracted from PBMCs with Trizol reagent. The percentages of naive CD45RAhigh/CD27high T cells were determined by flow cytometry on a PBMC aliquot from every donor. The specimen was blood. The V and J segments used are TRBV6-2 or TRBV6-3 and TRBJ2-3; the D segment might be TRBD1 or TRBD2, since each matches 6 bases. The receptor was isolated from a woman between 18 and 29 years old in good health. Read as DNA, the sequence is TGTGCCAGCAGGCCGGGGGCTTCAGATACGCAGTATTTT. This encodes CASRPGASDTQYF.